This note documents a single T cell receptor beta chain sequence. This entry is derived from a study of blood T cell repertoires in COVID-19. At the level of the study: Donors in the United States, Italy and Spain gave samples during acute or convalescent COVID-19. T cells, B-cell-depleted T cells, or PBMCs provided the cDNA or gDNA that served as material.

A Seattle source enrolled patients during active infection and followed them longitudinally. Germline V CDR1 and CDR2: GTSNPN, SVGIG (reference sequence). CDR3 size: 15 residues. The V gene end was trimmed by 5 bases and the J gene end by 6 bases; junction bases not matched to a gene: 10. TCRdb's table, derived via immunoSEQ multiplex PCR, lists solely in-frame clones and lacks some. The table records some 180,000 clones, roughly 86% of them present only once. The origin of this receptor is a woman older than 75 with COVID-19, enrolled during active disease. V gene TRBV30 combines with J gene TRBJ2-1; TRBD2 matches at 10 bases. The sequenced sample was peripheral blood. The CDR3 spells CAWGRPGLAFNEQFF. DNA for the CDR3: TGTGCCTGGGGCCGTCCGGGACTAGCGTTCAATGAGCAGTTCTTC.